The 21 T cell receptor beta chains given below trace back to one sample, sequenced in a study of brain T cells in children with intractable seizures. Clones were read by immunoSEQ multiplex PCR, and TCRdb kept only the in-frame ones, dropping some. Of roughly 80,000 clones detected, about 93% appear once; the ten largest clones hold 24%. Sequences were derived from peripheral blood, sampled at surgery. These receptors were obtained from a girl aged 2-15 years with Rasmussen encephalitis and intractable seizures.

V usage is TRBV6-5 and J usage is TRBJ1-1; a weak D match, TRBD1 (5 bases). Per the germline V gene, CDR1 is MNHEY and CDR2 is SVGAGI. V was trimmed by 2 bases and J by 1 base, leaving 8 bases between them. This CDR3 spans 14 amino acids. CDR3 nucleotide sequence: TGTGCCAGCAGTTACGGCGGGGGGAACACTGAAGCTTTCTTT. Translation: CASSYGGGNTEAFF.

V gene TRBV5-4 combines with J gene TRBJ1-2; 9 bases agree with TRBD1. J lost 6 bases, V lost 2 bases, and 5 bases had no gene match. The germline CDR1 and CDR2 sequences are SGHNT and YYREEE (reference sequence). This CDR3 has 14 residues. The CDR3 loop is CASSFGDREDGYTF. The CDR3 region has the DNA TGTGCCAGCAGCTTTGGGGACAGGGAGGATGGCTACACCTTC.

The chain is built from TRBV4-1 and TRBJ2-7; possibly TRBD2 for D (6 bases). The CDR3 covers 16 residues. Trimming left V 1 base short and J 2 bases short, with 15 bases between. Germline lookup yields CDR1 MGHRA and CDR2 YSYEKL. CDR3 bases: TGCGCCAGCAGCCAAGCTCTGGGACTTCTTGCCTACGAGCAGTACTTC. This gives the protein CASSQALGLLAYEQYF.

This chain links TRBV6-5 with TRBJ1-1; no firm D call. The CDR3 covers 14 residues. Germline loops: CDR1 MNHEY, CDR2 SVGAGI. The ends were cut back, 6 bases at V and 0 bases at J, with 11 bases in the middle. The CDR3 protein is CASSLGRMNTEAFF. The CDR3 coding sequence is TGTGCCAGCAGCCTAGGACGGATGAACACTGAAGCTTTCTTT.

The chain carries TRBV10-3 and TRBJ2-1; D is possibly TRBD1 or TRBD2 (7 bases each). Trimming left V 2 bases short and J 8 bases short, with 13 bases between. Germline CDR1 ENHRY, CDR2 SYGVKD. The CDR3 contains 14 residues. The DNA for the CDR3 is TGTGCCATCAGTGAGCCAGGGGGGGCCGATGAGCAGTTCTTC. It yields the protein CAISEPGGADEQFF.

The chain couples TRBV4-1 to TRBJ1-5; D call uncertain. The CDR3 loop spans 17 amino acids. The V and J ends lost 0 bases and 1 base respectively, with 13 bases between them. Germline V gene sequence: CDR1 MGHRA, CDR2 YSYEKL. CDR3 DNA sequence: TGCGCCAGCAGCCAAGAGCCAGTGTCCCCGAGCAATCAGCCCCAGCATTTT. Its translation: CASSQEPVSPSNQPQHF.

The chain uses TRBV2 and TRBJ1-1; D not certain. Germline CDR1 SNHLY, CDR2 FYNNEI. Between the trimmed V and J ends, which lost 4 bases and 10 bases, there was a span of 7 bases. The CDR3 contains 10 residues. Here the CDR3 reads CASSGLRAFF. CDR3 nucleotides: TGTGCCAGCAGTGGCCTTCGAGCTTTCTTT.

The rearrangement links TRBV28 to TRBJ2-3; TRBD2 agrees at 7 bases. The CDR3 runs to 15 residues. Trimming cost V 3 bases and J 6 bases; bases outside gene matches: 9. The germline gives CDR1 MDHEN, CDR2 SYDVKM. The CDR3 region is CASSLGLTAEDTQYF. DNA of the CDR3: TGTGCCAGCAGTTTGGGACTAACGGCTGAGGATACGCAGTATTTT.

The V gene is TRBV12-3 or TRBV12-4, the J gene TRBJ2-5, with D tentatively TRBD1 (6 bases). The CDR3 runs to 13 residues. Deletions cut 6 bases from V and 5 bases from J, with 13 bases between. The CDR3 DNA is TGTGCCAGCAGCCCTGGGGGCTCGGAGACCCAGTACTTC. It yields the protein CASSPGGSETQYF.

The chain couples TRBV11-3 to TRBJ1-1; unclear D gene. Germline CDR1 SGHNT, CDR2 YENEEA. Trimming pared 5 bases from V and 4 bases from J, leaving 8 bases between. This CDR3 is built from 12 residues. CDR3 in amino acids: CASSPSGTEAFF. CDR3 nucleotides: TGTGCCAGCAGCCCCTCTGGCACTGAAGCTTTCTTT.

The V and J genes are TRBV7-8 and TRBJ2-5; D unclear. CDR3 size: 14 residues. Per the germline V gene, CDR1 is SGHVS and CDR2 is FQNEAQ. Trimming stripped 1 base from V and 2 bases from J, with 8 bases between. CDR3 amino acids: CASSLVFRQETQYF. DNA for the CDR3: TGTGCCAGCAGCTTAGTTTTCAGGCAAGAGACCCAGTACTTC.

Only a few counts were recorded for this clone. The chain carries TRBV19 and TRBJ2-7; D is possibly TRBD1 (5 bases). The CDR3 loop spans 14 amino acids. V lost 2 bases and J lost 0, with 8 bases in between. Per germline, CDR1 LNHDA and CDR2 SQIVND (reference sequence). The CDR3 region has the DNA TGTGCCAGTAGTATAAGGGGCAGCTCCTACGAGCAGTACTTC. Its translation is CASSIRGSSYEQYF.

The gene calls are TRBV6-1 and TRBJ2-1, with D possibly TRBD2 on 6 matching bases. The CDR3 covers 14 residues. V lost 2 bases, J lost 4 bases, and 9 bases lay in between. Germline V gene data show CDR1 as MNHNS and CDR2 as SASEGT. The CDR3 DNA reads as TGTGCCAGCAGTGAAAGGGACTTGTACAATGAGCAGTTCTTC. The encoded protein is CASSERDLYNEQFF.

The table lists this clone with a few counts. The CDR3 DNA is TGTGCCTGGACCTCCTGGGAGTCCTACAATGAGCAGTTCTTC. Translated: CAWTSWESYNEQFF. This chain uses TRBV30 with TRBJ2-1, with D possibly being TRBD2 (5 bases). CDR3 length equals 14 residues. V lost 4 bases and J lost 1, with 11 bases in between. Looked up from germline, CDR1 is GTSNPN and CDR2 is SVGIG (reference sequence).

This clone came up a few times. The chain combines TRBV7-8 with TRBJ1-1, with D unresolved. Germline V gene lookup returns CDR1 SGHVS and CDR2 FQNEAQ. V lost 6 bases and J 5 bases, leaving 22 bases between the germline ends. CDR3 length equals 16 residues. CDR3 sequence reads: CASSFKPQEGRTEAFF. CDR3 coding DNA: TGTGCCAGCAGTTTTAAGCCGCAAGAAGGAAGAACTGAAGCTTTCTTT.

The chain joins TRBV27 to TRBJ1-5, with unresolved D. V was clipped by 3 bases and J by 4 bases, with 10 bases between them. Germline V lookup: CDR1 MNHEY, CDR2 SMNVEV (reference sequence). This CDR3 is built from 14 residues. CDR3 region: CASSLGRFNQPQHF. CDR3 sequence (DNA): TGTGCCAGCAGTTTGGGTCGATTTAATCAGCCCCAGCATTTT.

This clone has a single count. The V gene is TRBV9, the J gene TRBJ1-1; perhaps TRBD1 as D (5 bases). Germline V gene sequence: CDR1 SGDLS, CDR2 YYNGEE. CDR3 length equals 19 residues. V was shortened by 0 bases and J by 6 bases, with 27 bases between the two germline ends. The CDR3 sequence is CASSVVGLGTSPQVPEAFF. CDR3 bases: TGTGCCAGCAGCGTAGTGGGTCTGGGGACTTCCCCCCAGGTGCCTGAAGCTTTCTTT.

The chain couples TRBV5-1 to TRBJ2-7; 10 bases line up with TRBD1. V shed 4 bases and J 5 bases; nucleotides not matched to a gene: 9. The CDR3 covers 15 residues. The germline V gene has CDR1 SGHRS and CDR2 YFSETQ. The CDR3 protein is CASSVTGTGVHEQYF. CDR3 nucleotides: TGCGCCAGCAGCGTGACCGGGACAGGGGTCCACGAGCAGTACTTC.

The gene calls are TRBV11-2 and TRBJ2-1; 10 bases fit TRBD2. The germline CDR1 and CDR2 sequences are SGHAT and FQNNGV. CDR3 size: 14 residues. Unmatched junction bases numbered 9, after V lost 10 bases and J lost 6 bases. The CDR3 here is CATRGLAGVNEQFF. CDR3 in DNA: TGTGCCACAAGGGGGCTAGCGGGAGTCAATGAGCAGTTCTTC.

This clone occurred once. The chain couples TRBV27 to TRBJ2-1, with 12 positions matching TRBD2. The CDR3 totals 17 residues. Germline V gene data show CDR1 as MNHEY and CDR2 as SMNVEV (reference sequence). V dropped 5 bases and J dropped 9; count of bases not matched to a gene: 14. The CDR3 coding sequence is TGTGCCAGCAGTCCTACTAGCGGGGGGCCCCAAAGGGGTGAGCAGTTCTTC. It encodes CASSPTSGGPQRGEQFF.

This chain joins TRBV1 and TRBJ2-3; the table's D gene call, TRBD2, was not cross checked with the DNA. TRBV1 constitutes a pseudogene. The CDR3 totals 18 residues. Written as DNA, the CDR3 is TGCACCAGCAGCCAAGATTCGACTAGCGGGAGAAGTACAGATACGCAGTATTTT. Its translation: CTSSQDSTSGRSTDTQYF.